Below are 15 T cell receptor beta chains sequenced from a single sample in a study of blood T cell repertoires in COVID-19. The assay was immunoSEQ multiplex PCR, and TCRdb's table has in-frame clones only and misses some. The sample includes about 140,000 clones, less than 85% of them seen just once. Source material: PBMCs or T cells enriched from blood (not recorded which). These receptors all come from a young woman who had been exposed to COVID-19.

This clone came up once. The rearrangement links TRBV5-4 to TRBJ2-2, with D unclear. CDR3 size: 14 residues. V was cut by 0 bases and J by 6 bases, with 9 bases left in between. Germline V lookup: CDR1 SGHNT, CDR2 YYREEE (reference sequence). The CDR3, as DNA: TGTGCCAGCAGCTTGGATCCCTCCGCCGGGGAGCTGTTTTTT. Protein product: CASSLDPSAGELFF.

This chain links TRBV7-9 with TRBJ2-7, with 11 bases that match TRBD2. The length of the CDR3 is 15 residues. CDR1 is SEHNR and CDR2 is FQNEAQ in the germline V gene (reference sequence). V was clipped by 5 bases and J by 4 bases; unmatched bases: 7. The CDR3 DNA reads TGTGCCAGCAGCCTTTTTAGCGGGAGGGAATACGAGCAGTACTTC. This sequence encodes CASSLFSGREYEQYF.

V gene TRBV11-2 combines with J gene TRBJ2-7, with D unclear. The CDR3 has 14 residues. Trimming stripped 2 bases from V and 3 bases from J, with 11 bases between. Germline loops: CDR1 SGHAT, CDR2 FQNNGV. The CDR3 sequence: CASSLTRVNYEQYF. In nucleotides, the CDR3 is TGTGCCAGCAGCTTAACCCGAGTGAACTACGAGCAGTACTTC.

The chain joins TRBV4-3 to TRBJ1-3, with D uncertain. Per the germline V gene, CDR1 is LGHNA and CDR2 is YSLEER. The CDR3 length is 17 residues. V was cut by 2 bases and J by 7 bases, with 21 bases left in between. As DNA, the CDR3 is TGCGCCAGCAGCCAAAATATCCCAGGAATAAACCCCAACACCATATATTTT. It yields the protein CASSQNIPGINPNTIYF.

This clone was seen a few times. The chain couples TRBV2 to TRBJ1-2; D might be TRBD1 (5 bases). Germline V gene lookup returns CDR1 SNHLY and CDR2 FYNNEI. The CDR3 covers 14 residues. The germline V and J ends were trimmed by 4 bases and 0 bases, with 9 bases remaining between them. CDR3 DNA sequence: TGTGCCAGCAGTGTCAGGGCTACTAACTATGGCTACACCTTC. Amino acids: CASSVRATNYGYTF.

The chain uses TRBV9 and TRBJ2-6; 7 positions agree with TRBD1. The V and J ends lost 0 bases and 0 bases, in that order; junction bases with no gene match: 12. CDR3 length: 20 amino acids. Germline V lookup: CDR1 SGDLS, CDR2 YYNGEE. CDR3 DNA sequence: TGTGCCAGCAGCGTAGGATTTAGGGGGACAGCACACTCTGGGGCCAACGTCCTGACTTTC. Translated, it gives CASSVGFRGTAHSGANVLTF. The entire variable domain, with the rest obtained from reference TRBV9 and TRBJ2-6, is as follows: DSGVTQTPKHLITATGQRVTLRCSPRSGDLSVYWYQQSLDQGLQFLIQYYNGEERAKGNILERFSAQQFPDLHSELNLSSLELGDSALYFCASSVGFRGTAHSGANVLTFGAGSRLTVL.

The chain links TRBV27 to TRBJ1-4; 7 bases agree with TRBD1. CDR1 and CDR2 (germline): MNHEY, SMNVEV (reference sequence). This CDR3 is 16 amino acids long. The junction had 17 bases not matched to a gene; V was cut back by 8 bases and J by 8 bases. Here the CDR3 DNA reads TGTGCCAGCCGATCCATCCCGGGGACAGTCAGCGAAAAACTGTTTTTT. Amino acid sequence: CASRSIPGTVSEKLFF.

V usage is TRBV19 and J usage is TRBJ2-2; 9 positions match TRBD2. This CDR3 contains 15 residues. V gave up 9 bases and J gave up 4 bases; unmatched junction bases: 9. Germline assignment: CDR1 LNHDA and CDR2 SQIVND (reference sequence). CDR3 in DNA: TGTGCCAGAGGTCGACTAGCGGAACGCACCGGGGAGCTGTTTTTT. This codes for CARGRLAERTGELFF.

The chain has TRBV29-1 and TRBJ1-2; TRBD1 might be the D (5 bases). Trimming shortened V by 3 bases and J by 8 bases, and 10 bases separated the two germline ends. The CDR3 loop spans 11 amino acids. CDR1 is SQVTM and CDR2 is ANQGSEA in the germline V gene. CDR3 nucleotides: TGCAGCGTTGATGCAGGGCGGGGCTACACCTTC. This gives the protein CSVDAGRGYTF.

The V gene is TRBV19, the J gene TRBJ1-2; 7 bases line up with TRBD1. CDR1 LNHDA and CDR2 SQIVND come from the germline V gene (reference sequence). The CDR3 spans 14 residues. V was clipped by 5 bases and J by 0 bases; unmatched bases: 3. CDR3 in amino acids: CASSPGTANYGYTF. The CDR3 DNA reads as TGTGCCAGTAGTCCTGGGACAGCTAACTATGGCTACACCTTC.

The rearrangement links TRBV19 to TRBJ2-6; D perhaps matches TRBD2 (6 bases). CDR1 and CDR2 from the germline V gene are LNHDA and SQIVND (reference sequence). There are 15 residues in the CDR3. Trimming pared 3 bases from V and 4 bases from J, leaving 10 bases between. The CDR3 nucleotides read TGTGCCAGTAGTATGGGAGGCTGGGGGGCCAACGTCCTGACTTTC. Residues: CASSMGGWGANVLTF.

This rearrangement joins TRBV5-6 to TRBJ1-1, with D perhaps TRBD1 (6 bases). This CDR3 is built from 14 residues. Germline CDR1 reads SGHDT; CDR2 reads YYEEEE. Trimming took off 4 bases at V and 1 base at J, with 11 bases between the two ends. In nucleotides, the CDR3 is TGTGCCAGCAGCCCGGGACACGGGAACACTGAAGCTTTCTTT. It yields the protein CASSPGHGNTEAFF.

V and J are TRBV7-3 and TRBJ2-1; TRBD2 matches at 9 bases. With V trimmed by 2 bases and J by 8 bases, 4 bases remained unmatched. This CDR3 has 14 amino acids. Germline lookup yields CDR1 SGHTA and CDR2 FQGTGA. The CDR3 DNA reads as TGTGCCAGCAGCTTAGCGGGAGGGCCTTATGAGCAGTTCTTC. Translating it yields CASSLAGGPYEQFF.

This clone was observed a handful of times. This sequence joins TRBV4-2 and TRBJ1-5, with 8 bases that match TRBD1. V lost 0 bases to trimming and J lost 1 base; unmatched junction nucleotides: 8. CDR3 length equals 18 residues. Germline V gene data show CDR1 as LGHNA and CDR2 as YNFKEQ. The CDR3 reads CASSQDGGGQGSNQPQHF. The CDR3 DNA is TGTGCCAGCAGCCAAGATGGGGGTGGACAGGGCAGCAATCAGCCCCAGCATTTT.

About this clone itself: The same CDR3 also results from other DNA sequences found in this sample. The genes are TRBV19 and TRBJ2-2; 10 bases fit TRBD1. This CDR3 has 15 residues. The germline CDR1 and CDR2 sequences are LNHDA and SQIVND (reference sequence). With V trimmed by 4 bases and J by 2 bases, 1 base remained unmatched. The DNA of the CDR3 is TGTGCCAGTAGTACGACAGGGGGCAACACCGGGGAGCTGTTTTTT. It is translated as CASSTTGGNTGELFF.